A single sample gave rise to the 7 T cell receptor beta chains below, sequenced in a study of blood T cell repertoires in COVID-19. Sequenced by immunoSEQ multiplex PCR; TCRdb stores in-frame clones only, minus some. The table lists roughly 250,000 clones, more than 65% of them singletons. Sequenced input: peripheral blood. The receptors derive from a middle-aged woman with active or convalescent COVID-19.

The rearrangement uses TRBV2 and TRBJ2-1; tentatively, D is TRBD2 (7 bases). The CDR3 runs 16 residues. Looked up from germline, CDR1 is SNHLY and CDR2 is FYNNEI. Trimming pared 2 bases from V and 5 bases from J, leaving 16 bases between. The CDR3 nucleotides are TGTGCCAGCAGTGAAATGGGGGGGGCCTTTAACAATGAGCAGTTCTTC. This gives the protein CASSEMGGAFNNEQFF. Using reference TRBV2 and TRBJ2-1 for the parts outside the CDR3, the full variable domain is EPEVTQTPSHQVTQMGQEVILRCVPISNHLYFYWYRQILGQKVEFLVSFYNNEISEKSEIFDDQFSVERPDGSNFTLKIRSTKLEDSAMYFCASSEMGGAFNNEQFFGPGTRLTVL.

This chain connects TRBV3-1 (or the pseudogene TRBV3-2) to TRBJ2-5; TRBD2 matches at 8 bases. Per the germline V gene, CDR1 is LGHDT and CDR2 is YNNKEL (reference sequence). CDR3 length: 14 residues. V lost 3 bases and J lost 5; bases outside the gene matches: 5. The CDR3 DNA reads as TGTGCCAGCAGCCATCGGGGGGGCCTCGAGACCCAGTACTTC. This encodes CASSHRGGLETQYF.

This chain links TRBV3-1 (or the pseudogene TRBV3-2) with TRBJ2-1, with a possible D match to TRBD2 (6 bases). The length of the CDR3 is 16 residues. CDR1 and CDR2 (germline): LGHDT, YNNKEL (reference sequence). V dropped 6 bases and J dropped 8 bases, with 23 bases sitting between them. The CDR3 here is CASSQRGRLVRHEQFF. The CDR3 bases are TGTGCCAGCAGTCAGAGGGGCCGACTAGTTCGGCATGAGCAGTTCTTC.

The J gene is TRBJ2-7, the V gene TRBV2, with 8 positions matching TRBD1. This CDR3 has 11 residues. Unmatched junction bases numbered 5, after V lost 8 bases and J lost 8 bases. CDR1 and CDR2 (germline): SNHLY, FYNNEI. CDR3 protein: CASGGQGQQYV. In DNA, the CDR3 is TGTGCCAGCGGCGGACAGGGCCAGCAGTACGTC.

The chain employs TRBV9 and TRBJ2-4; the D gene is possibly TRBD1 (6 bases). Trimming shortened V by 3 bases and J by 5 bases, and 12 bases separated the two germline ends. This CDR3 contains 14 residues. Germline V lookup: CDR1 SGDLS, CDR2 YYNGEE. The CDR3 sequence is CASSGGHSENIQYF. In DNA, the CDR3 is TGTGCCAGCAGCGGGGGACATAGCGAAAACATTCAGTACTTC.

This clone was observed a handful of times. This chain links TRBV9 with TRBJ1-2; TRBD1 matches at 10 bases. CDR1 is SGDLS, CDR2 YYNGEE, per germline. The CDR3 contains 15 residues. Trimming cost V 0 bases and J 7 bases; bases outside gene matches: 6. CDR3 nucleotide sequence: TGTGCCAGCAGCGTAGTGGGGACAGGGGCCACTGGCTACACCTTC. Translation: CASSVVGTGATGYTF.

The chain has TRBV4-1 and TRBJ1-1, with D maybe TRBD1 (6 bases). Between the trimmed V and J ends, which lost 9 bases and 2 bases, there was a span of 10 bases. This CDR3 is 12 amino acids long. Germline assignment: CDR1 MGHRA and CDR2 YSYEKL. CDR3 loop: CASGQFNTEAFF. CDR3 nucleotides: TGCGCCAGTGGACAGTTTAACACTGAAGCTTTCTTT.